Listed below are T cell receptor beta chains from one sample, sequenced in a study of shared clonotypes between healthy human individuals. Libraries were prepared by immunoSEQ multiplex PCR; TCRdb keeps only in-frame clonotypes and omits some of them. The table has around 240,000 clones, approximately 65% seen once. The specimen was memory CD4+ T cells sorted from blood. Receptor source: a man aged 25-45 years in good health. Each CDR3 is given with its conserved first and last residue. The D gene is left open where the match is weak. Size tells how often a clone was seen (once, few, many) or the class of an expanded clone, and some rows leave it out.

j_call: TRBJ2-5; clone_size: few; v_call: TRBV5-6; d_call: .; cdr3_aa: CASSGGTRGETQYF; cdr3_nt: TGTGCCAGCAGCGGAGGGACTCGGGGGGAGACCCAGTACTTC
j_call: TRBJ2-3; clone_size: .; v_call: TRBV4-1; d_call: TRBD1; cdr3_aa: CASSLGQGATDTQYF; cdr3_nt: TGCGCCAGCAGCCTTGGACAGGGGGCTACAGATACGCAGTATTTT
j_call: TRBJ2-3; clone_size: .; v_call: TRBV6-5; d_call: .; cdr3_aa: CASSSAQGTDTQYF; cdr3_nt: TGTGCCAGCAGTTCGGCACAGGGCACAGATACGCAGTATTTT
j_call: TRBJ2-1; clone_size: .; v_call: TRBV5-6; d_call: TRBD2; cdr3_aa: CASSTGLAVYNEQFF; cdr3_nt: TGTGCCAGCAGCACGGGACTAGCGGTCTACAATGAGCAGTTCTTC
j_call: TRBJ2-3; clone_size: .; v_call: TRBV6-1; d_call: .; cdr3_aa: CASSGVRTDTQYF; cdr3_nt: TGTGCCAGCAGCGGAGTCCGGACAGATACGCAGTATTTT
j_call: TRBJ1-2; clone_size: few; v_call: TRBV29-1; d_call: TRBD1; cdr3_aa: CSDDGQGVNYGYTF; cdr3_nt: TGCAGCGACGACGGACAGGGAGTCAACTATGGCTACACCTTC
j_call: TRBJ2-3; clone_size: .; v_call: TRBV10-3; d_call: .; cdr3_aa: CAISESTRFTDTQYF; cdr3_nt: TGTGCCATCAGTGAGTCGACTCGGTTCACAGATACGCAGTATTTT
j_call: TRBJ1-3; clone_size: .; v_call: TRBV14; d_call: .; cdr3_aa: CASSQDWTLSGNTIYF; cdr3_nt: TGTGCCAGCAGCCAAGATTGGACACTCTCTGGAAACACCATATATTTT
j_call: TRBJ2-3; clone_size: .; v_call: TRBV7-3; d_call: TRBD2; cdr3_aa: CASSLRPPTGRERGTDTQYF; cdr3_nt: TGTGCCAGCAGCTTAAGGCCCCCGACGGGTAGGGAGCGGGGTACAGATACGCAGTATTTT
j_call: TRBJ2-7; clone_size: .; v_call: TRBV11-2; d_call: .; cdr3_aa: CASSLEPGPLEQYF; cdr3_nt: TGTGCCAGCAGCTTAGAGCCTGGGCCCCTGGAGCAGTACTTC
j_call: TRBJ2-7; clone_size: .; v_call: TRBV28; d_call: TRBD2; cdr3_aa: CASSPGTSSDEQYF; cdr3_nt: TGTGCCAGCTCCCCCGGGACTAGCTCTGACGAGCAGTACTTC
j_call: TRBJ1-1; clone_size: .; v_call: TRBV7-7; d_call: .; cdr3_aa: CASSLRKDTEAFF; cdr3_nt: TGTGCTAGCAGCCTCCGAAAGGACACTGAAGCTTTCTTT
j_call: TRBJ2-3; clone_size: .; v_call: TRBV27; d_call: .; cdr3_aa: CASEAQGQPLLKRTQYF; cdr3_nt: TGTGCCAGCGAAGCACAGGGACAACCTTTATTGAAGCGTACGCAGTATTTT
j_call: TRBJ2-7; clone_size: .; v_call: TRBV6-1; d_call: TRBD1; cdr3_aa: CASSEGTGLQARYEQYF; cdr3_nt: TGTGCCAGCAGTGAGGGGACAGGGTTGCAAGCGCGCTACGAGCAGTACTTC
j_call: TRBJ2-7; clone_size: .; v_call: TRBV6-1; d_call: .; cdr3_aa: CASSEAWRKDLEQYF; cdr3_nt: TGTGCCAGCAGTGAAGCGTGGCGAAAGGACCTCGAGCAGTACTTC
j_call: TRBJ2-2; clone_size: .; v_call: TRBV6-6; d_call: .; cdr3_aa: CASGGSHVPSTGELFF; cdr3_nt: TGTGCCAGCGGGGGTAGTCATGTCCCGAGCACCGGGGAGCTGTTTTTT
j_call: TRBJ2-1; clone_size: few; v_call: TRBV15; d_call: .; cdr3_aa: CATSRGNYNEQFF; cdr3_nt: TGTGCCACCAGCAGAGGTAACTACAATGAGCAGTTCTTC
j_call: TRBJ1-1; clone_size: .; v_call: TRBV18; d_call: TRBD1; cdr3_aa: CASRGQGMGTEAFF; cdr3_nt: TGTGCCAGCCGAGGACAGGGAATGGGAACTGAAGCTTTCTTT
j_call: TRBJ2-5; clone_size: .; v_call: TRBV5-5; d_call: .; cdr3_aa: CASSPRLDGEAQYF; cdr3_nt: TGTGCCAGCAGTCCAAGACTAGACGGGGAGGCCCAGTACTTC
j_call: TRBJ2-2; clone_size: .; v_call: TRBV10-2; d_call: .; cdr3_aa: CASRGYGLNTGELFF; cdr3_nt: TGCGCCAGCAGAGGCTACGGACTCAACACCGGGGAGCTGTTTTTT
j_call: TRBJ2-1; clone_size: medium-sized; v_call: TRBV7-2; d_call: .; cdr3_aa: CASSLGHNNEQFF; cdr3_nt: TGTGCCAGCAGCTTGGGACACAACAATGAGCAGTTCTTC
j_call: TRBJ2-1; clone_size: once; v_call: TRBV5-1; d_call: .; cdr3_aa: CASSPVAGTGYNEQFF; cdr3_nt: TGCGCCAGCAGCCCTGTCGCCGGGACCGGCTACAATGAGCAGTTCTTC
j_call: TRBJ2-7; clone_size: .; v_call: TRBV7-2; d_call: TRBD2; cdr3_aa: CASSLQRGRGVYEQYF; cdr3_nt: TGTGCCAGCAGCTTACAGCGCGGGAGGGGGGTCTACGAGCAGTACTTC
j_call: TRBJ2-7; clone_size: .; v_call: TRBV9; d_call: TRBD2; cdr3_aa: CASSVGASGSIYEQYF; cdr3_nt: TGTGCCAGCAGCGTAGGCGCTAGCGGGAGTATATACGAGCAGTACTTC
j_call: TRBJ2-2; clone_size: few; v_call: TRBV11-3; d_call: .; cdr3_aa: CASSFGPTNTGELFF; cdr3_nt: TGTGCCAGCAGCTTTGGGCCTACGAACACCGGGGAGCTGTTTTTT
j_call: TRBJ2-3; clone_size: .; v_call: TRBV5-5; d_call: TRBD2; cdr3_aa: CASSMGLADTDTQYF; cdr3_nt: TGTGCCAGCAGTATGGGACTAGCGGACACAGATACGCAGTATTTT
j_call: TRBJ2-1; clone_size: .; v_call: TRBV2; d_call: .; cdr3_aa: CASSGPLLAYNEQFF; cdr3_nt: TGTGCCAGCAGTGGCCCGCTCCTAGCGTACAATGAGCAGTTCTTC
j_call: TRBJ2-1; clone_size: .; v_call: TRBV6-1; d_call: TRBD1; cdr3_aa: CASSRGRPYNEQFF; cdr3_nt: TGTGCCAGCAGCAGGGGGCGCCCCTACAATGAGCAGTTCTTC
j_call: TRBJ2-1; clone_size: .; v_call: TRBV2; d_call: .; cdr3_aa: CASSEQGPSYEQFF; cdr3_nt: TGTGCCAGCAGTGAGCAGGGCCCTAGTTATGAGCAGTTCTTC
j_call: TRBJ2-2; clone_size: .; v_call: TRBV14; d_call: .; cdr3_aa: CASSQKNTGELFF; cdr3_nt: TGTGCCAGCAGCCAAAAGAACACCGGGGAGCTGTTTTTT
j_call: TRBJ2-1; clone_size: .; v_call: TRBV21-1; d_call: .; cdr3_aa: CASSSGGLADHNEQFF; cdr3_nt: TGTGCCAGCAGCAGCGGGGGACTAGCGGACCACAATGAGCAGTTCTTC
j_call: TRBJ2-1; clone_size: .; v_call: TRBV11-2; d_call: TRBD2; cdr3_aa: CASSYTKPGLAGVNEQFF; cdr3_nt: TGTGCCAGCAGCTATACAAAGCCGGGACTAGCGGGAGTCAATGAGCAGTTCTTC
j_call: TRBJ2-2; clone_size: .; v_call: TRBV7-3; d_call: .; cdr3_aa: CASSLQPGTVGELFF; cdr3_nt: TGTGCCAGCAGCTTACAGCCAGGGACGGTCGGGGAGCTGTTTTTT
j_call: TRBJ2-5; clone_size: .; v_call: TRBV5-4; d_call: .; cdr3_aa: CASGRRPKETQYF; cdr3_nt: TGTGCCAGCGGGAGGCGACCGAAAGAGACCCAGTACTTC
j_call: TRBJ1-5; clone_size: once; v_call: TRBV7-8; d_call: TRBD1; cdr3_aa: CASGTGGRNQPQHF; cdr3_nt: TGTGCCAGCGGGACAGGGGGACGTAATCAGCCCCAGCATTTT
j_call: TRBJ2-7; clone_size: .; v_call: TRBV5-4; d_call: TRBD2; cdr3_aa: CASSFSAGGYEQYF; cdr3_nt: TGTGCCAGCAGCTTCTCTGCGGGAGGCTACGAGCAGTACTTC
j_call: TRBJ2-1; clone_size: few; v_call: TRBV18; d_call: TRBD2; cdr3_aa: CASSLLAESSYNEQFF; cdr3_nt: TGTGCCAGCTCACTTCTAGCGGAGAGCTCCTACAATGAGCAGTTCTTC
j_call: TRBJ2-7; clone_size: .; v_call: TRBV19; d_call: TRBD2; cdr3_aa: CASSFTSESSYEQYF; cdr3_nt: TGTGCCAGTAGCTTCACTAGCGAAAGCTCCTACGAGCAGTACTTC
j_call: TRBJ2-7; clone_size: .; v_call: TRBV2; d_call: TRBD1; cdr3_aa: CASSPGQGIYEQYF; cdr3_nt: TGTGCCAGCAGTCCGGGACAGGGGATATACGAGCAGTACTTC
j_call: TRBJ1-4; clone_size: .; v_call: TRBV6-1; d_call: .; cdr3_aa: CASSEINEKLFF; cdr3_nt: TGTGCCAGCAGTGAGATTAATGAAAAACTGTTTTTT
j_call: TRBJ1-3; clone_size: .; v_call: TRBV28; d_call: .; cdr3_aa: CASSQGVYTIYF; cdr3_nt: TGTGCCAGCAGCCAAGGGGTCTACACCATATATTTT
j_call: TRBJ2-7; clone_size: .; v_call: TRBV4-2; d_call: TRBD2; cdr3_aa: CASSQDVRGAGGEQYF; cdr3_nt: TGTGCCAGCAGCCAAGATGTGCGGGGAGCGGGGGGCGAGCAGTACTTC
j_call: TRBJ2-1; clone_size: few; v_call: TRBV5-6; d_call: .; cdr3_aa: CASRPFSDNEQFF; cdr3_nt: TGTGCCAGCAGGCCCTTCTCGGACAATGAGCAGTTCTTC
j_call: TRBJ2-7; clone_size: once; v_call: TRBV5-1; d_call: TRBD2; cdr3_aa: CASSPELASSYEQYF; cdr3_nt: TGCGCCAGCAGCCCGGAACTAGCGAGCTCCTACGAGCAGTACTTC
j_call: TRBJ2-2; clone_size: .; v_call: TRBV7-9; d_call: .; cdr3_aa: CASSLAGRTGELFF; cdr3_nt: TGTGCCAGCAGCTTAGCCGGGAGAACCGGGGAGCTGTTTTTT
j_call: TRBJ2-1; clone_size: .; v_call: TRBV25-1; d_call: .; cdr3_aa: CASSHGDEQFF; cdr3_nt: TGTGCCAGCAGTCACGGCGATGAGCAGTTCTTC
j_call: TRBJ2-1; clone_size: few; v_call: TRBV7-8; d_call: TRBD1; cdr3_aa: CASSWDRGYNEQFF; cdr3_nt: TGTGCCAGCAGCTGGGACAGGGGGTACAATGAGCAGTTCTTC
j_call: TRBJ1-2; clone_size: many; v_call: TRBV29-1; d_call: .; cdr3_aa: CSVEVGYGYTF; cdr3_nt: TGCAGCGTTGAGGTCGGCTATGGCTACACCTTC
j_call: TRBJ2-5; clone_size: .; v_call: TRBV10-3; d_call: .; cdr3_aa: CAISEGRTQETQYF; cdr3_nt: TGTGCCATCAGTGAGGGACGCACCCAAGAGACCCAGTACTTC
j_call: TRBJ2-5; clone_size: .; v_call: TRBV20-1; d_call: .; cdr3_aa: CSAPWETQYF; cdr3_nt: TGCAGTGCACCGTGGGAGACCCAGTACTTC
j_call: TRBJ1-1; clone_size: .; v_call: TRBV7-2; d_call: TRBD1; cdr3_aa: CASSRNRGTEAFF; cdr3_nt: TGTGCCAGCAGCCGAAACAGGGGGACTGAAGCTTTCTTT
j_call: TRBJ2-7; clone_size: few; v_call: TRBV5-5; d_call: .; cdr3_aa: CASSTWGVPHEQYF; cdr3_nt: TGTGCCAGCAGCACATGGGGCGTCCCCCACGAGCAGTACTTC
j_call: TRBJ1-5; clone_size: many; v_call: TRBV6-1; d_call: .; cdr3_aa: CASSEDNQPQHF; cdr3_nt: TGTGCCAGCAGTGAGGACAATCAGCCCCAGCATTTT
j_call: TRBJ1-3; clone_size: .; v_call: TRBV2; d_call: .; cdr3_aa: CASSEISGNTIYF; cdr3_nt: TGTGCCAGCAGTGAGATCTCTGGAAACACCATATATTTT
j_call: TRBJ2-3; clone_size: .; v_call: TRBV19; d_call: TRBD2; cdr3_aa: CASSSLAGPTDTQYF; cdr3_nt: TGTGCCAGTAGTAGTTTAGCGGGACCCACAGATACGCAGTATTTT
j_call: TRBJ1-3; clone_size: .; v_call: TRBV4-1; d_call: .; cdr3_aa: CASSQAVGNRSPHTIYF; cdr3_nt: TGCGCCAGCAGCCAAGCCGTGGGCAATCGTTCCCCACACACCATATATTTT
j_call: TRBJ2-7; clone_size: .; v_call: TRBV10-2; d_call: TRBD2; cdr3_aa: CASSALAGVNEQYF; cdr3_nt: TGCGCCAGCAGCGCCCTAGCGGGAGTTAACGAGCAGTACTTC
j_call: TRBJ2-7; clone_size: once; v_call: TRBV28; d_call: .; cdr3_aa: CASSLSGKAQYF; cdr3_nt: TGTGCCAGCAGTTTATCGGGGAAAGCGCAGTACTTC
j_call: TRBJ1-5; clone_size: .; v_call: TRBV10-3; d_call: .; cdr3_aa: CATTSGTNQPQHF; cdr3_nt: TGTGCCACCACCTCCGGAACGAATCAGCCCCAGCATTTT